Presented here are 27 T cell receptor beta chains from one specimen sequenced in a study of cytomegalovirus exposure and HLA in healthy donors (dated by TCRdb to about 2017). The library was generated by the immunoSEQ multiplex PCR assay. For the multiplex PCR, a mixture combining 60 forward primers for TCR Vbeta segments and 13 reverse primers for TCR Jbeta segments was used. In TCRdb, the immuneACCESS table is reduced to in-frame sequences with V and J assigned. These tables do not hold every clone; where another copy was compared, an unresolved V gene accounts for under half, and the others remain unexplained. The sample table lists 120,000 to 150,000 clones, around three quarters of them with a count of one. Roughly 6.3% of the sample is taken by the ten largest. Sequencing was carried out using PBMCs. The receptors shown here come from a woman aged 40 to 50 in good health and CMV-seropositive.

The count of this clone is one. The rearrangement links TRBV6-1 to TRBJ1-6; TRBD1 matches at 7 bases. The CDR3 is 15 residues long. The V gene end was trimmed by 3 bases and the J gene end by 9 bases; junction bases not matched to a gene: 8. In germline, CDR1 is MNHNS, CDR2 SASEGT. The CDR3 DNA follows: TGTGCCAGCAGTGATCGGACAGGAGACACTTCACCCCTCCACTTT. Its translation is CASSDRTGDTSPLHF.

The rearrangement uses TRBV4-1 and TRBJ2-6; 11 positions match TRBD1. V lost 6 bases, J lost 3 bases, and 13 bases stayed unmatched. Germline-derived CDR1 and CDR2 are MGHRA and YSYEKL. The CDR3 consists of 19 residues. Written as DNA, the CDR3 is TGCGCCAGCAGAACTGAAACGGACAGGGGGCAGGATGGGGCCAACGTCCTGACTTTC. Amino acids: CASRTETDRGQDGANVLTF.

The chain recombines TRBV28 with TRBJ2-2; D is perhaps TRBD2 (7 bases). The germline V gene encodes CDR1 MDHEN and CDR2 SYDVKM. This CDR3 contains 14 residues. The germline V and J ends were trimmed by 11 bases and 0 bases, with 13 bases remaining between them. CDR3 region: CAAGEGANTGELFF. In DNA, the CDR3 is TGTGCCGCAGGGGAGGGCGCGAACACCGGGGAGCTGTTTTTT.

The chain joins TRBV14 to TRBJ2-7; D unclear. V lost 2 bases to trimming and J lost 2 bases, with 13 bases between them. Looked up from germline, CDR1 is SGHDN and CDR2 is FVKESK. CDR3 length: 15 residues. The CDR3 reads CASSQTYYDAYEQYF. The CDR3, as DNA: TGTGCCAGCAGCCAAACCTACTACGATGCCTACGAGCAGTACTTC.

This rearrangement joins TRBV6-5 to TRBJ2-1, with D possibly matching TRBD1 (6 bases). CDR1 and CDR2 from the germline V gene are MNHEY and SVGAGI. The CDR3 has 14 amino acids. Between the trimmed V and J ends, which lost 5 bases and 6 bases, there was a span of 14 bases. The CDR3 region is CASSQGGGLNEQFF. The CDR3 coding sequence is TGTGCCAGCAGTCAAGGTGGGGGCCTCAATGAGCAGTTCTTC.

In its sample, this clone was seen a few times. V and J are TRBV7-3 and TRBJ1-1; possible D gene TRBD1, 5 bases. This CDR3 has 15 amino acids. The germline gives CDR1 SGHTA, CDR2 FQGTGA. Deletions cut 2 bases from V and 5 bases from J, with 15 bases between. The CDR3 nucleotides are TGTGCCAGCAGCTTAGGTTCGGCAGGGCGAACTGAAGCTTTCTTT. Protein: CASSLGSAGRTEAFF.

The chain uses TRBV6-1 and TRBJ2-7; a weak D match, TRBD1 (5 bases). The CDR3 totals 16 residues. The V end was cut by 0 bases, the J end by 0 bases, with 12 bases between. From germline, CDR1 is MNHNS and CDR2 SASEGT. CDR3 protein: CASSEASQAISYEQYF. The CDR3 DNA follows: TGTGCCAGCAGTGAAGCCTCACAGGCCATCTCCTACGAGCAGTACTTC.

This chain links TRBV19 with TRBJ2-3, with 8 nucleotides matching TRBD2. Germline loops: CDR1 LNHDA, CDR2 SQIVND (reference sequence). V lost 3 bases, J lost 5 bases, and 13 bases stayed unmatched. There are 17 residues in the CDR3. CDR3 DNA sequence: TGTGCCAGTAGTATTCCTACCGCTAGCGGGCTTGGAGATACGCAGTATTTT. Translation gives CASSIPTASGLGDTQYF.

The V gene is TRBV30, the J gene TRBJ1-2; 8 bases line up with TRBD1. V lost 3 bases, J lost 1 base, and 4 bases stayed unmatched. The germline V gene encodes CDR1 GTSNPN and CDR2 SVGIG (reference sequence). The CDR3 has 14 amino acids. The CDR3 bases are TGTGCCTGGAGGAAACAGGGGGATAACTATGGCTACACCTTC. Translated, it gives CAWRKQGDNYGYTF.

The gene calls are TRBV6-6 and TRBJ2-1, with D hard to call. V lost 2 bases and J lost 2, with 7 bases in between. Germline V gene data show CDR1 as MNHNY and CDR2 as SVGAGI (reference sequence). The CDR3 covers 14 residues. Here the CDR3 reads CASSYASTYNEQFF. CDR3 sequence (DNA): TGTGCCAGCAGTTACGCCAGTACCTACAATGAGCAGTTCTTC.

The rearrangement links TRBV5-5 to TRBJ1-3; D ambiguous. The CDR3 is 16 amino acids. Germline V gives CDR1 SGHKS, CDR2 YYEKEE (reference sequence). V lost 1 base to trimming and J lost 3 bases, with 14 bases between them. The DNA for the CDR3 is TGTGCCAGCAGCTTGAGAAAGGGAGGATATGGAAACACCATATATTTT. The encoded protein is CASSLRKGGYGNTIYF.

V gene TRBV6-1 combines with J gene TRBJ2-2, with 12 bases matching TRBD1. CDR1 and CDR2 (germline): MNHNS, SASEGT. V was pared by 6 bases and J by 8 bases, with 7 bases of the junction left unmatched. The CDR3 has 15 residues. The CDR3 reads CASRGDRGPSGELFF. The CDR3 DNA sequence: TGTGCCAGCAGGGGGGACAGGGGGCCATCAGGGGAGCTGTTTTTT.

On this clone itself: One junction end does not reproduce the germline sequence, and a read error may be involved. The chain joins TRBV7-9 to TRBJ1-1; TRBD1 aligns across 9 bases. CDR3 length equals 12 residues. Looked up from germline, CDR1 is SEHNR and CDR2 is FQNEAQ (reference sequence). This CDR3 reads CSSSPGQGRAFF. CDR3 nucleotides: TGTTCCAGCAGCCCGGGACAGGGACGAGCTTTCTTT.

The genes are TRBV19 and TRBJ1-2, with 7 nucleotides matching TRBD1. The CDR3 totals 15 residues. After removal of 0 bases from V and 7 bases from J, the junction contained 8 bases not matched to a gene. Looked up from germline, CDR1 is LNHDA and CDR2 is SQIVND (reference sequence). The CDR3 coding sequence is TGTGCCAGTAGTATAGATCTTCAACAGGGGACTGGCTACACCTTC. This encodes CASSIDLQQGTGYTF. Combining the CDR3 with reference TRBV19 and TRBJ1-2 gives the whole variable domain DGGITQSPKYLFRKEGQNVTLSCEQNLNHDAMYWYRQDPGQGLRLIYYSQIVNDFQKGDIAEGYSVSREKKESFPLTVTSAQKNPTAFYLCASSIDLQQGTGYTFGSGTRLTVV.

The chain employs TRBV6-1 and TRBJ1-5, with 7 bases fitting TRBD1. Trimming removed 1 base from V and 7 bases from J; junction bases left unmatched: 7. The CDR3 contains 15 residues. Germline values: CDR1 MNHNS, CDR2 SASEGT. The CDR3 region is CASSEDKGARQPQHF. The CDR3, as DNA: TGTGCCAGCAGTGAAGATAAGGGGGCAAGACAGCCCCAGCATTTT.

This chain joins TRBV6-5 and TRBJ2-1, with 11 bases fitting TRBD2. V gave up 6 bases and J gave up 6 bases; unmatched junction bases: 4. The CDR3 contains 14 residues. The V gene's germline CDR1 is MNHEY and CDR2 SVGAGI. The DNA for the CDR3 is TGTGCCAGCAGCCAAGGGACTAGCGGCAATGAGCAGTTCTTC. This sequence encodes CASSQGTSGNEQFF.

This CDR3 is CASSPQGLVYEQYF. As DNA, the CDR3 is TGTGCCAGCTCACCACAGGGGCTGGTCTACGAGCAGTACTTC. The V call is TRBV18, the J call TRBJ2-7; perhaps TRBD1 as D (5 bases). V shed 1 base and J shed 3 bases, with 10 bases lying between them. Germline CDR1 reads KGHSH; CDR2 reads LQKENI. The CDR3 sequence is 14 residues long. Variable domain in full (rest from reference TRBV18 and TRBJ2-7): NAGVMQNPRHLVRRRGQEARLRCSPMKGHSHVYWYRQLPEEGLKFMVYLQKENIIDESGMPKERFSAEFPKEGPSILRIQQVVRGDSAAYFCASSPQGLVYEQYFGPGTRLTVT.

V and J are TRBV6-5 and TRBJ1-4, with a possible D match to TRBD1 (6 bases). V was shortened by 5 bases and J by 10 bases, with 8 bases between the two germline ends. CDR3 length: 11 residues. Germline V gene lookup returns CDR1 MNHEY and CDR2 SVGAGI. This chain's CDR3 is CASSTGRKLFF. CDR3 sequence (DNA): TGTGCCAGCAGTACAGGGAGAAAACTGTTTTTT.

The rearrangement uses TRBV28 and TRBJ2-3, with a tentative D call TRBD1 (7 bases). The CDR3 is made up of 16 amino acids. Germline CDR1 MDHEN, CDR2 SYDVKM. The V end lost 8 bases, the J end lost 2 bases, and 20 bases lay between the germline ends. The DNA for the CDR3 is TGTGCCAGCGACGGGGGACAGATTCTGATCACAGATACGCAGTATTTT. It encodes CASDGGQILITDTQYF. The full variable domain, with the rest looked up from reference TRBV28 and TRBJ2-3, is DVKVTQSSRYLVKRTGEKVFLECVQDMDHENMFWYRQDPGLGLRLIYFSYDVKMKEKGDIPEGYSVSREKKERFSLILESASTNQTSMYLCASDGGQILITDTQYFGPGTRLTVL.

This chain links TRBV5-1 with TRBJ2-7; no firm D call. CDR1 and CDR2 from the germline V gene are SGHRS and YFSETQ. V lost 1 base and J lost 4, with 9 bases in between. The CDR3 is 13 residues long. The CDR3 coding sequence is TGCGCCAGCAGCTTGTCCCCAAAATACGAGCAGTACTTC. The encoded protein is CASSLSPKYEQYF.

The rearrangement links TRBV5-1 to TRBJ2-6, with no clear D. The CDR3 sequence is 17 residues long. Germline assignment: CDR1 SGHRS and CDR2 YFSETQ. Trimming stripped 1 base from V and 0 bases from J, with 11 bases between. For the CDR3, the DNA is TGCGCCAGCAGCTTGTCGATCGTAGACTCTGGGGCCAACGTCCTGACTTTC. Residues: CASSLSIVDSGANVLTF.

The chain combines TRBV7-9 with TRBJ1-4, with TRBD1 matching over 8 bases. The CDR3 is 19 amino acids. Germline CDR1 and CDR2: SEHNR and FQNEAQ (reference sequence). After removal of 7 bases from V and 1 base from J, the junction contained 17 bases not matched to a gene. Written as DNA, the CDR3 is TGTGCCAGCACCCAACGAGACAGGGGTAGTCGAGGAACTAATGAAAAACTGTTTTTT. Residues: CASTQRDRGSRGTNEKLFF.

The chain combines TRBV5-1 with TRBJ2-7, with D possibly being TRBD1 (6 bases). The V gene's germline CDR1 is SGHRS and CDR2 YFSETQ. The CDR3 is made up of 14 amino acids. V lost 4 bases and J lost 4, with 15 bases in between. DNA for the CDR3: TGCGCCAGCAGCATAACCGGGACAATATACGAGCAGTACTTC. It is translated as CASSITGTIYEQYF.

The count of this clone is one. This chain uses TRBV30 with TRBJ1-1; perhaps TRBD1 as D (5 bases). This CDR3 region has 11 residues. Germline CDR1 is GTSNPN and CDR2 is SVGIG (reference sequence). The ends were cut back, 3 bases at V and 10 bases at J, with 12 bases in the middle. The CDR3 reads CAWRTGGGAFF. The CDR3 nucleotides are TGTGCCTGGAGGACGGGGGGGGGAGCTTTCTTT.

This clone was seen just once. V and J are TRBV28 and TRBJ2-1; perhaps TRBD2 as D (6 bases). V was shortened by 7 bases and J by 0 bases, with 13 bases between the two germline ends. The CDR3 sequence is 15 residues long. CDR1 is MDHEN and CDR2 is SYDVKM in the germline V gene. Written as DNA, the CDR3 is TGTGCCAGCACATCTAGCGCGAGCTCCTACAATGAGCAGTTCTTC. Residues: CASTSSASSYNEQFF.

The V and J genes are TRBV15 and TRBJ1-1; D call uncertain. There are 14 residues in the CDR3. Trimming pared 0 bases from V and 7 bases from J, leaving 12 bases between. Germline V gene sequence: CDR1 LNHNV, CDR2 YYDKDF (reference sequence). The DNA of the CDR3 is TGTGCCACCAGCAGAGATCCGTCCGGGAATGAAGCTTTCTTT. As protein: CATSRDPSGNEAFF.

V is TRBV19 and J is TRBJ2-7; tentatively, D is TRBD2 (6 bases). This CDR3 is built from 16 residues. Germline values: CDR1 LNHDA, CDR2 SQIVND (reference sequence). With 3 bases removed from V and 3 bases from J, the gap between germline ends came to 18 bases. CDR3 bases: TGTGCCAGTAGTATGATTGGAGGGGTATCCATCTACGAGCAGTACTTC. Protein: CASSMIGGVSIYEQYF.